These 14 T cell receptor beta chains share one sample of origin, sequenced in a study of T-cell memory formation after mild COVID-19. Using its own MiXCR run on the 5' RACE reads, TCRdb lists one record per CDR3 protein. This table has hundreds of thousands of distinct CDR3 sequences, 20% appearing once. Sequenced material: PBMCs or a T cell subset sorted from them (not recorded which). The receptors stem from an adult woman who had mild COVID-19 (a few samples of this study predate the infection). Cell type and time point are not known.

This sequence joins TRBV12-3 or TRBV12-4 and TRBJ1-1, with D perhaps TRBD1 (6 bases). V lost 7 bases to trimming and J lost 7 bases, with 22 bases between them. This CDR3 comprises 15 residues. Here the CDR3 DNA reads TGTGCCAGCACAACCCTGGGAGGGGGTAGGATTGAAGCTTTCTTT. It codes for CASTTLGGGRIEAFF.

This sequence joins TRBV3-1 and TRBJ2-3, with 8 bases aligning to TRBD1. This CDR3 is 15 amino acids long. The germline CDR1 and CDR2 sequences are LGHDT and YNNKEL (reference sequence). V shed 1 base, J shed 2 bases, and the junction held 2 bases outside the gene matches. In nucleotides, the CDR3 is TGTGCCAGCAGCCAAGCAGGGGGCTTCACAGATACGCAGTATTTT. It specifies CASSQAGGFTDTQYF.

This clonotype appeared a few times. The V call is TRBV12-3 or TRBV12-4, the J call TRBJ1-5; TRBD1 matches at 8 bases. The CDR3 extends over 15 amino acids. The V segment lost 4 bases and the J segment 5 bases; nucleotides outside the gene matches: 7. The CDR3 DNA is TGTGCCAGCAGTTCCGGACAGGGATGGTATCAGCCCCAGCATTTT. Protein: CASSSGQGWYQPQHF.

The J gene is TRBJ2-3, the V gene TRBV7-9; D assignment may be TRBD1 or TRBD2 (6 bases each). There are 17 residues in the CDR3. Trimming cost V 4 bases and J 0 bases, with 17 bases left between them. The germline CDR1 and CDR2 sequences are SEHNR and FQNEAQ (reference sequence). The CDR3 region has the DNA TGTGCCAGCAGCTACTCCCGAGGGGGGCCAAGCACAGATACGCAGTATTTT. It yields the protein CASSYSRGGPSTDTQYF.

The chain carries TRBV20-1 and TRBJ1-1; D remains unclear. CDR1 DFQATT and CDR2 SNEGSKA come from the germline V gene (reference sequence). Trimming shortened V by 0 bases and J by 4 bases, and 12 bases separated the two germline ends. The CDR3 has 14 residues. The CDR3 DNA is TGCAGTGCTAGAGATTTGGGCAGTGGCACTGAAGCTTTCTTT. Translating gives CSARDLGSGTEAFF.

The gene calls are TRBV19 and TRBJ2-2, with D unclear. This CDR3 is built from 13 residues. Germline CDR1 and CDR2: LNHDA and SQIVND (reference sequence). Trimming cost V 6 bases and J 1 base, with 6 bases left between them. The CDR3 region has the DNA TGTGCCAGTAGAAAAGGGAACACCGGGGAGCTGTTTTTT. Translation: CASRKGNTGELFF.

This chain connects TRBV15 to TRBJ2-3; D is ambiguous. V was trimmed by 2 bases and J by 6 bases, leaving 27 bases between them. The CDR3 is 19 amino acids. Germline CDR1 LNHNV, CDR2 YYDKDF (reference sequence). CDR3 protein: CATSRSPNLPKATSDTQYF. CDR3 bases: TGTGCCACCAGCAGAAGCCCGAATCTCCCTAAAGCGACATCGGATACGCAGTATTTT.

The chain employs TRBV20-1 and TRBJ2-1, with D perhaps matching TRBD1 (6 bases). CDR1 is DFQATT and CDR2 is SNEGSKA in the germline V gene (reference sequence). V dropped 6 bases and J dropped 4 bases, with 16 bases sitting between them. The CDR3 is 14 residues long. The CDR3 loop is CSALGHLEYNEQFF. CDR3 DNA sequence: TGCAGTGCCCTGGGACATTTAGAGTACAATGAGCAGTTCTTC.

This chain joins TRBV4-1 and TRBJ2-5; D possibly uses TRBD1 or TRBD2 (6 bases each). V was cut by 1 base and J by 1 base, with 13 bases left in between. Germline assignment: CDR1 MGHRA and CDR2 YSYEKL. The CDR3 runs 16 residues. For the CDR3, the DNA is TGCGCCAGCAGCCAAGTGGAGGGGGGACGCCAAGAGACCCAGTACTTC. Its protein product is CASSQVEGGRQETQYF.

In its sample, this clonotype was seen a few times. The rearrangement joins TRBV12-3 or TRBV12-4 to TRBJ2-3; D is possibly TRBD2 (5 bases). Trimming stripped 6 bases from V and 7 bases from J, with 11 bases between. The CDR3 runs 12 residues. The CDR3 DNA sequence: TGTGCCAGCAGAACGACTACAAATACGCAGTATTTT. It encodes CASRTTTNTQYF.

There are a few counts of this clonotype. This chain connects TRBV9 to TRBJ1-4; 11 bases agree with TRBD1. The V segment lost 4 bases and the J segment 0 bases; nucleotides outside the gene matches: 14. The germline V gene encodes CDR1 SGDLS and CDR2 YYNGEE. The CDR3 loop spans 20 amino acids. CDR3 sequence: CASSPRDRGNPASTNEKLFF. DNA of the CDR3: TGTGCCAGCAGCCCCCGGGACAGGGGGAACCCGGCATCAACTAATGAAAAACTGTTTTTT.

The rearrangement joins TRBV29-1 to TRBJ2-1, with 7 bases that match TRBD1. This CDR3 spans 14 amino acids. CDR1 and CDR2 from the germline V gene are SQVTM and ANQGSEA. V dropped 5 bases and J dropped 0; count of bases not matched to a gene: 4. For the CDR3, the DNA is TGCAGCGTTTACAGGGGTCCCTCCTACAATGAGCAGTTCTTC. It codes for CSVYRGPSYNEQFF.

The sample holds a few counts of this clonotype. The chain carries TRBV11-2 and TRBJ2-7; 8 bases agree with TRBD2. The CDR3 has 15 amino acids. V was pared by 3 bases and J by 3 bases, with 7 bases of the junction left unmatched. In germline, CDR1 is SGHAT, CDR2 FQNNGV. CDR3 residues: CASSLAGGTLYEQYF. In DNA form, the CDR3 reads TGTGCCAGCAGCTTGGCGGGGGGCACCCTCTACGAGCAGTACTTC.

This clonotype was counted only a few times. The rearrangement uses TRBV4-3 and TRBJ2-1; tentative D call: TRBD2 (5 bases). CDR3 length: 15 amino acids. Per the germline V gene, CDR1 is LGHNA and CDR2 is YSLEER. Trimming stripped 4 bases from V and 4 bases from J, with 14 bases between. The CDR3 spells CASSLQRGLYNEQFF. The DNA for the CDR3 is TGCGCCAGCAGCCTGCAACGGGGTTTGTACAATGAGCAGTTCTTC.